This T cell receptor (beta chain) derives from a study of T-cell reconstitution after alpha-beta-depleted transplantation in children. Unique molecular identifiers were built into the TCRbeta library. TCRdb passed the PCR reads through MiXCR, listing each CDR3 protein once. Altogether fewer than 700,000 distinct CDR3 sequences are present, approximately 22% being singletons, with the ten largest covering approximately 14%. Of note for this clonotype: Antigen specificity is unknown.

Whole-study results and caveats: Diversity and T-cell counts at one year after transplant derived mostly from new T cells.

V dropped 4 bases and J dropped 4; count of bases not matched to a gene: 3. Looked up from germline, CDR1 is SGHTA and CDR2 is FQGNSA. CDR3 length equals 13 residues. This chain joins TRBV7-2 and TRBJ2-7; 8 nucleotides agree with TRBD1. The origin of this receptor is a boy younger than two who had a stem cell transplant for acute myeloid leukemia, so the T cells may come from the graft donor. The material was PBMCs, mostly from graft donor cells, obtained 360 days after TCRalphabeta/CD19-depleted stem cell transplant. CDR3 sequence (DNA): TGTGCCAGCAGCTCGACAGGGGTTTACGAGCAGTACTTC. The encoded protein is CASSSTGVYEQYF.